The 28 T cell receptor beta chains given below trace back to one sample, sequenced in a study of radiotherapy plus CTLA-4 blockade in lung cancer. Repertoires were generated with immunoSEQ multiplex PCR, while TCRdb's copy carries only in-frame clones and drops some. This repertoire shows tens of thousands of clones, around 80% found once; its top ten account for about 6.6%. Sequences were derived from peripheral blood, sampled from a patient treated with radiotherapy plus ipilimumab. These receptors were obtained from a human donor with non-small cell lung cancer who had a complete response to radiotherapy plus ipilimumab.

The CDR3 loop is CASSIGGTPSNYGYTF. The CDR3 coding sequence is TGTGCCAGTAGTATAGGGGGGACACCCAGTAACTATGGCTACACCTTC. This rearrangement joins TRBV19 to TRBJ1-2, with D tentatively TRBD1 (6 bases). Germline V gene data show CDR1 as LNHDA and CDR2 as SQIVND (reference sequence). Trimming shortened V by 1 base and J by 1 base, and 13 bases separated the two germline ends. The CDR3 consists of 16 residues.

In the case of this clone: This CDR3 is also generated by other DNA sequences in the sample. The chain links TRBV11-2 to TRBJ1-5; D is unresolved. This CDR3 region has 14 residues. The germline CDR1 and CDR2 sequences are SGHAT and FQNNGV. V was clipped by 0 bases and J by 3 bases, with 6 bases between them. CDR3 sequence (DNA): TGTGCCAGCAGCTTAGAGGGGATCAATCAGCCCCAGCATTTT. Translating gives CASSLEGINQPQHF.

This rearrangement joins TRBV13 to TRBJ2-1, with TRBD2 identical over 14 bases. The CDR3 runs to 17 residues. CDR1 PRHDT and CDR2 FYEKMQ come from the germline V gene (reference sequence). The V and J ends lost 3 bases and 10 bases, in that order; junction bases with no gene match: 11. The CDR3 nucleotides are TGTGCCAGCAGCTTTCGGGCGGGACTAGCGGGGGCTCACGAGCAGTTCTTC. Its translation is CASSFRAGLAGAHEQFF. The entire variable domain, with the rest obtained from reference TRBV13 and TRBJ2-1, is as follows: AAGVIQSPRHLIKEKRETATLKCYPIPRHDTVYWYQQGPGQDPQFLISFYEKMQSDKGSIPDRFSAQQFSDYHSELNMSSLELGDSALYFCASSFRAGLAGAHEQFFGPGTRLTVL.

This clone was observed a few times. Compared with germline, one end of the junction differs, possibly owing to a read error. The chain links TRBV15 to TRBJ2-3, with a possible D match to TRBD1 (5 bases). CDR1 is LNHNV, CDR2 YYDKDF, per germline (reference sequence). The CDR3 length is 14 residues. The chain's CDR3 is CATRRAFREDTQYF. The CDR3 DNA reads TGTGCCACCAGGAGAGCCTTCAGGGAAGATACGCAGTATTTT.

The J gene is TRBJ1-5, the V gene TRBV5-1; D perhaps matches TRBD1 (6 bases). This CDR3 spans 15 amino acids. V was cut by 0 bases and J by 3 bases, with 10 bases left in between. Germline V gives CDR1 SGHRS, CDR2 YFSETQ. The CDR3 DNA sequence: TGCGCCAGCAGCTTGGGTCGGGGGGCCAATCAGCCCCAGCATTTT. Residues: CASSLGRGANQPQHF.

This clone occurred once. The chain is built from TRBV7-2 and TRBJ2-1; 7 bases align to TRBD1. After removal of 3 bases from V and 6 bases from J, the junction contained 2 bases not matched to a gene. The V gene's germline CDR1 is SGHTA and CDR2 FQGNSA. CDR3 length: 13 residues. The CDR3 DNA reads TGTGCCAGCAGCTTCGACAGGGTCAATGAGCAGTTCTTC. As protein: CASSFDRVNEQFF.

The chain recombines TRBV5-1 with TRBJ1-6; tentative D call: TRBD1 (6 bases). Germline CDR1 reads SGHRS; CDR2 reads YFSETQ. This CDR3 spans 13 amino acids. V was cut by 0 bases and J by 10 bases, with 8 bases left in between. The CDR3 coding sequence is TGCGCCAGCAGCTTGGAGGGGGAATCACCCCTCCACTTT. The encoded protein is CASSLEGESPLHF.

This chain connects TRBV5-1 to TRBJ1-5, with D possibly TRBD1 on 6 matching bases. The CDR3 totals 15 residues. The V end lost 3 bases, the J end lost 7 bases, and 17 bases lay between the germline ends. Germline-derived CDR1 and CDR2 are SGHRS and YFSETQ. CDR3 loop: CASSSEGQPGQPQHF. The CDR3 DNA reads TGCGCCAGCAGCTCGGAAGGACAGCCCGGGCAGCCCCAGCATTTT.

The chain couples TRBV5-4 to TRBJ2-7; D tentatively reads TRBD1 or TRBD2 (5 bases each). The CDR3 sequence is 15 residues long. Germline V gene sequence: CDR1 SGHNT, CDR2 YYREEE (reference sequence). Trimming cost V 3 bases and J 5 bases, with 18 bases left between them. The CDR3 loop is CASSSARDGNDEQYF. CDR3 DNA sequence: TGTGCCAGCAGCTCAGCCCGGGACGGGAACGACGAGCAGTACTTC.

The chain employs TRBV7-9 and TRBJ2-7; 8 positions agree with TRBD1. After removal of 1 base from V and 2 bases from J, the junction contained 4 bases not matched to a gene. The CDR3 length is 15 residues. Germline lookup yields CDR1 SEHNR and CDR2 FQNEAQ (reference sequence). CDR3 in amino acids: CASSLGTGKTYEQYF. CDR3 DNA: TGTGCCAGCAGCTTAGGGACAGGGAAGACCTACGAGCAGTACTTC.

The chain joins TRBV18 to TRBJ1-4; 8 bases line up with TRBD1. Trimming at V came to 0 bases and at J to 8 bases, leaving 2 bases not matched to a gene. There are 14 residues in the CDR3. Germline CDR1 KGHSH, CDR2 LQKENI. The CDR3: CASSPPGQDEKLFF. The CDR3, as DNA: TGTGCCAGCTCACCACCGGGACAGGACGAAAAACTGTTTTTT.

V is TRBV7-9 and J is TRBJ2-7, with D possibly TRBD1 on 5 matching bases. With 5 bases removed from V and 7 bases from J, the gap between germline ends came to 9 bases. Germline lookup yields CDR1 SEHNR and CDR2 FQNEAQ (reference sequence). The length of the CDR3 is 11 residues. In nucleotides, the CDR3 is TGTGCCAGCAGCACGTACAGGGAGCAGTACTTC. Translation gives CASSTYREQYF. Full variable domain (rest looked up from reference TRBV7-9 and TRBJ2-7): DTGVSQNPRHKITKRGQNVTFRCDPISEHNRLYWYRQTLGQGPEFLTYFQNEAQLEKSRLLSDRFSAERPKGSFSTLEIQRTEQGDSAMYLCASSTYREQYFGPGTRLTVT.

J is TRBJ2-7 and V is TRBV5-6, with TRBD1 matching over 7 bases. The CDR3 runs to 12 residues. CDR1 SGHDT and CDR2 YYEEEE come from the germline V gene. V shed 4 bases, J shed 3 bases, and the junction held 1 base outside the gene matches. Here the CDR3 DNA reads TGTGCCAGCAGCCGACAGGGCTACGAGCAGTACTTC. This sequence encodes CASSRQGYEQYF.

The chain carries TRBV4-2 and TRBJ2-7, with a possible D match to TRBD1 (6 bases). This CDR3 has 14 amino acids. Trimming removed 4 bases from V and 3 bases from J, with 13 bases in between. The germline CDR1 and CDR2 sequences are LGHNA and YNFKEQ. The CDR3 nucleotides read TGTGCCAGCAGCCCCAACCCGGACAGCTACGAGCAGTACTTC. It translates to CASSPNPDSYEQYF.

The V gene is TRBV29-1, the J gene TRBJ2-5; 11 bases agree with TRBD2. The CDR3 has 16 residues. V was pared by 2 bases and J by 0 bases, with 5 bases of the junction left unmatched. Germline values: CDR1 SQVTM, CDR2 ANQGSEA. The CDR3 spells CSVEMMTSGDQETQYF. The CDR3 DNA sequence: TGCAGCGTTGAAATGATGACTAGCGGGGACCAAGAGACCCAGTACTTC.

The chain recombines TRBV18 with TRBJ1-1; D is unresolved. This CDR3 spans 13 amino acids. V was trimmed by 6 bases and J by 4 bases, leaving 12 bases between them. Germline CDR1 and CDR2: KGHSH and LQKENI. The CDR3 spells CASSLDSGTEAFF. The CDR3 nucleotides read TGTGCCAGCTCCCTAGACTCTGGCACTGAAGCTTTCTTT.

This clone was seen a single time. This chain uses TRBV6-4 with TRBJ2-1; 8 bases map to TRBD2. The CDR3 is 12 amino acids. In germline, CDR1 is MRHNA, CDR2 SNTAGT. V was pared by 4 bases and J by 12 bases, with 5 bases of the junction left unmatched. The CDR3: CASSAPGGGQFF. The DNA for the CDR3 is TGTGCCAGCAGTGCCCCGGGAGGGGGGCAGTTCTTC.

V is TRBV7-2 and J is TRBJ2-2, with D possibly being TRBD2 (5 bases). The CDR3 totals 13 residues. CDR1 SGHTA and CDR2 FQGNSA come from the germline V gene. V shed 9 bases and J shed 5 bases, with 13 bases lying between them. DNA of the CDR3: TGTGCCAGTACCATAGCGAGTACCGGGGAGCTGTTTTTT. It yields the protein CASTIASTGELFF.

The CDR3 here is CASSFEHRTYEQYF. CDR3 nucleotides: TGTGCCAGCAGCTTCGAGCACAGGACCTACGAGCAGTACTTC. The chain has TRBV5-5 and TRBJ2-7; D perhaps matches TRBD1 (5 bases). The CDR3 extends over 14 amino acids. CDR1 is SGHKS, CDR2 YYEKEE, per germline (reference sequence). V was pared by 2 bases and J by 2 bases, with 11 bases between.

This clone was counted a few times. The chain employs TRBV7-2 and TRBJ2-7; 9 bases are shared with TRBD1. CDR3 size: 14 residues. The V and J ends lost 4 bases and 6 bases, in that order; junction bases with no gene match: 7. The V gene's germline CDR1 is SGHTA and CDR2 FQGNSA. The CDR3 DNA reads as TGTGCCAGCAGCTCCGGACAGGGGAATGGCGAGCAGTACTTC. This translates into CASSSGQGNGEQYF.

CDR3 in DNA: TGTGCCAGCAGCTCGGGGACTGCTAGCAATCAGCCCCAGCATTTT. This codes for CASSSGTASNQPQHF. This chain uses TRBV11-3 with TRBJ1-5, with D tentatively TRBD1 (5 bases). Germline V gene lookup returns CDR1 SGHNT and CDR2 YENEEA. The CDR3 runs to 15 residues. Trimming took 4 bases from V and 0 from J, leaving 10 bases between them.

The chain is built from TRBV29-1 and TRBJ1-2; 11 positions match TRBD1. Unmatched junction bases numbered 11, after V lost 6 bases and J lost 5 bases. Germline loops: CDR1 SQVTM, CDR2 ANQGSEA. The CDR3 loop spans 15 amino acids. The CDR3 reads CSVPSGTGGIYGYTF. CDR3 in DNA: TGCAGCGTCCCCTCGGGGACAGGGGGAATTTATGGCTACACCTTC.

V is TRBV27 and J is TRBJ2-1, with 8 bases matching TRBD2. This CDR3 is built from 16 residues. Germline lookup yields CDR1 MNHEY and CDR2 SMNVEV (reference sequence). Trimming cost V 2 bases and J 3 bases; bases outside gene matches: 6. In DNA form, the CDR3 reads TGTGCCAGCAGTTTACGCGGGACTAGTGTCTACAATGAGCAGTTCTTC. Protein sequence: CASSLRGTSVYNEQFF.

The chain combines TRBV6-5 with TRBJ1-2; 7 bases are a match to TRBD1. V lost 5 bases, J lost 2 bases, and 8 bases stayed unmatched. From germline, CDR1 is MNHEY and CDR2 SVGAGI. The CDR3 consists of 15 residues. The CDR3 sequence: CASSHRQGANYGYTF. CDR3 nucleotide sequence: TGTGCCAGCAGTCACCGACAGGGTGCGAACTATGGCTACACCTTC.

The table lists this clone with a few counts. In nucleotides, the CDR3 is TGCGCCAGCAGACAGGGGTTGGGACAGCCCCAGCATTTT. Residues: CASRQGLGQPQHF. V is TRBV10-2 and J is TRBJ1-5, with 7 bases that match TRBD1. This CDR3 is built from 13 residues. Germline values: CDR1 WSHSY, CDR2 SAAADI. J gave up 7 bases and V 6 bases, and 6 bases lay outside the gene matches.

The chain recombines TRBV10-3 with TRBJ1-2; no clear D. Trimming pared 0 bases from V and 5 bases from J, leaving 10 bases between. Germline CDR1 is ENHRY and CDR2 is SYGVKD. The CDR3 is 14 residues long. DNA of the CDR3: TGTGCCATCAGTGAGTCGAATTTACCATATGGCTACACCTTC. This encodes CAISESNLPYGYTF.

The V gene is TRBV5-4, the J gene TRBJ1-5; possibly TRBD1 for D (6 bases). Between the trimmed V and J ends, which lost 0 bases and 4 bases, there was a span of 11 bases. In germline, CDR1 is SGHNT, CDR2 YYREEE (reference sequence). The CDR3 spans 15 residues. DNA of the CDR3: TGTGCCAGCAGCTTGGGAGGGCAGGGGAATCAGCCCCAGCATTTT. Protein sequence: CASSLGGQGNQPQHF.

J is TRBJ2-1 and V is TRBV9; TRBD1 matches at 9 bases. CDR1 SGDLS and CDR2 YYNGEE come from the germline V gene. V shed 0 bases and J 0 bases; nucleotides not matched to a gene: 10. The CDR3 covers 19 residues. CDR3 protein: CASSVVGTGLRGSYNEQFF. In DNA form, the CDR3 reads TGTGCCAGCAGCGTAGTGGGGACAGGGCTTAGGGGCTCCTACAATGAGCAGTTCTTC.